The 30 T cell receptor beta chains given below trace back to one sample, sequenced in a study of OX40 agonist ivuxolimab in advanced cancers. The table came from immunoSEQ multiplex PCR; TCRdb's copy has only in-frame clones and leaves some out. This repertoire shows some 42,000 clones, around 84% found once; its top ten account for less than 25%. Sequenced here: CD4+ or CD8+ T cells sorted from blood, sampled in a trial of the OX40 agonist ivuxolimab. Receptors originate from an adult with an advanced solid tumor such as melanoma, head and neck, liver or kidney cancer.

The rearrangement uses TRBV9 and TRBJ1-4; D not certain. The ends were cut back, 0 bases at V and 5 bases at J, with 11 bases in the middle. The CDR3 is made up of 15 amino acids. The V gene's germline CDR1 is SGDLS and CDR2 YYNGEE. This CDR3 reads CASSVAGSLNEKLFF. DNA for the CDR3: TGTGCCAGCAGCGTAGCGGGTTCTTTGAATGAAAAACTGTTTTTT.

The chain links TRBV4-3 to TRBJ1-1; maybe TRBD1 (6 bases). CDR1 is LGHNA, CDR2 YSLEER, per germline. This CDR3 comprises 14 residues. The germline V and J ends were trimmed by 0 bases and 1 base, with 6 bases remaining between them. Here the CDR3 reads CASSQEGANTEAFF. The CDR3 DNA sequence: TGCGCCAGCAGCCAAGAGGGGGCGAACACTGAAGCTTTCTTT.

V usage is TRBV4-2 and J usage is TRBJ2-7; D gene unclear. The CDR3 length is 15 residues. In germline, CDR1 is LGHNA, CDR2 YNFKEQ. Trimming removed 0 bases from V and 0 bases from J, with 9 bases in between. For the CDR3, the DNA is TGTGCCAGCAGCCAAGAGGTAGGAAACTCCTACGAGCAGTACGTC. Translating gives CASSQEVGNSYEQYV.

CDR3 residues: CASSQGDEYEQYV. DNA of the CDR3: TGCGCCAGCAGCCAAGGGGACGAATACGAGCAGTACGTC. The V gene is TRBV4-1, the J gene TRBJ2-7; D possibly uses TRBD1 or TRBD2 (5 bases each). CDR1 MGHRA and CDR2 YSYEKL come from the germline V gene. The V end lost 1 base, the J end lost 4 bases, and 8 bases lay between the germline ends. There are 13 residues in the CDR3.

This clone was seen a handful of times. This chain connects TRBV6-6 to TRBJ2-7, with a tentative D call TRBD2 (5 bases). The germline CDR1 and CDR2 sequences are MNHNY and SVGAGI (reference sequence). V shed 2 bases and J shed 2 bases, with 7 bases lying between them. This CDR3 comprises 13 residues. CDR3 region: CASSYTGTYEQYV. In nucleotides, the CDR3 is TGTGCCAGCAGTTACACCGGGACCTACGAGCAGTACGTC.

Many counts were recorded for this clone. A read error may produce the germline difference seen at one junction end. Other DNA sequences in this specimen translate into the identical CDR3. The chain is built from TRBV4-1 and TRBJ1-6, with 7 bases matching TRBD1. In germline, CDR1 is MGHRA, CDR2 YSYEKL. The CDR3 totals 16 residues. CDR3 sequence: CASSQETGEGDSPLHF. The CDR3, as DNA: TGTGCCAGCAGCCAGGAAACAGGGGAAGGTGATTCACCCCTCCACTTT.

A single count supports this clone. The CDR3 sequence is CASSHIQGSAGGGDESSYNSPLHF. CDR3 DNA: TGTGCCAGCAGCCATATACAGGGGTCGGCGGGGGGCGGCGATGAGAGCTCCTATAATTCACCCCTCCACTTT. The rearrangement joins TRBV16 to TRBJ1-6, with TRBD1 matching 7 bases. The CDR3 has 24 residues. Trimming at V came to 3 bases and at J to 0 bases, leaving 26 bases not matched to a gene. The germline V gene has CDR1 KGHSY and CDR2 FQNENV.

V gene TRBV4-1 combines with J gene TRBJ1-1, with unresolved D. V was trimmed by 1 base and J by 0 bases, leaving 9 bases between them. Germline V lookup: CDR1 MGHRA, CDR2 YSYEKL. The CDR3 totals 15 residues. DNA for the CDR3: TGCGCCAGCAGCCAAGGCGCGCTCTTGAACACTGAAGCTTTCTTT. Amino acids: CASSQGALLNTEAFF.

V is TRBV27 and J is TRBJ2-3; D perhaps matches TRBD1 (6 bases). In germline, CDR1 is MNHEY, CDR2 SMNVEV (reference sequence). There are 14 residues in the CDR3. V shed 4 bases and J shed 2 bases, with 10 bases lying between them. DNA for the CDR3: TGTGCCAGCAGTTGGGGACACAACACAGATACGCAGTATTTT. Protein sequence: CASSWGHNTDTQYF.

This sequence joins TRBV7-8 and TRBJ1-3, with a possible D match to TRBD1 (5 bases). The ends were cut back, 8 bases at V and 0 bases at J, with 11 bases in the middle. The CDR3 totals 14 residues. The germline gives CDR1 SGHVS, CDR2 FQNEAQ. The CDR3: CASEGGTSGNTIYF. Here the CDR3 DNA reads TGTGCCAGCGAAGGAGGGACCTCTGGAAACACCATATATTTT.

The genes are TRBV28 and TRBJ1-5; 7 bases fit TRBD1. CDR3 size: 17 residues. CDR1 and CDR2 (germline): MDHEN, SYDVKM. The ends lost 5 bases at V and 5 bases at J; junction bases unmatched: 15. This CDR3 is CASSVVGGQGVDQPQHF. CDR3 sequence (DNA): TGTGCCAGCAGTGTCGTCGGGGGTCAGGGGGTTGATCAGCCCCAGCATTTT. Full variable domain (outside the CDR3, taken from reference TRBV28 and TRBJ1-5): DVKVTQSSRYLVKRTGEKVFLECVQDMDHENMFWYRQDPGLGLRLIYFSYDVKMKEKGDIPEGYSVSREKKERFSLILESASTNQTSMYLCASSVVGGQGVDQPQHFGDGTRLSIL.

The chain couples TRBV5-4 to TRBJ2-7, with D unclear. Trimming took off 4 bases at V and 6 bases at J, with 17 bases between the two ends. The CDR3 is 14 residues long. Germline V CDR1 and CDR2: SGHNT, YYREEE (reference sequence). CDR3 DNA: TGTGCCAGCAGCCAAGAGCCAGGTCAGAGCGAGCAGTACTTC. The encoded protein is CASSQEPGQSEQYF.

The chain is built from TRBV4-1 and TRBJ2-3; unclear D gene. Germline lookup yields CDR1 MGHRA and CDR2 YSYEKL. The CDR3 is 14 amino acids. V was shortened by 0 bases and J by 6 bases, with 10 bases between the two germline ends. DNA for the CDR3: TGCGCCAGCAGCCAAGAGGTCAGTCGGGATACGCAGTATTTT. The encoded protein is CASSQEVSRDTQYF.

The chain uses TRBV9 and TRBJ2-3, with a weak D call TRBD1 (5 bases). This CDR3 region has 16 residues. The V and J ends lost 3 bases and 0 bases respectively, with 14 bases between them. Germline lookup yields CDR1 SGDLS and CDR2 YYNGEE. The CDR3 bases are TGTGCCAGCAGCGCATCGACAGTTCCTAGCACAGATACGCAGTATTTT. Translated, it gives CASSASTVPSTDTQYF.

Written as DNA, the CDR3 is TGCGCCAGCAGCATAACTAGCGGGGTACCTTGGGAGACCCAGTACTTC. Residues: CASSITSGVPWETQYF. J is TRBJ2-5 and V is TRBV5-1, with 10 bases aligning to TRBD2. The CDR3 is 16 residues long. The germline gives CDR1 SGHRS, CDR2 YFSETQ. V shed 4 bases and J 5 bases; nucleotides not matched to a gene: 11.

The V gene is TRBV27, the J gene TRBJ1-1; perhaps TRBD1 as D (5 bases). This CDR3 has 12 amino acids. The V gene lost 10 bases and the J gene lost 2 bases, with 11 bases spanning the gap. Germline V gives CDR1 MNHEY, CDR2 SMNVEV (reference sequence). The CDR3 DNA is TGTGCCACAAAAAGGGGCAACACTGAAGCTTTCTTT. It is translated as CATKRGNTEAFF.

The chain joins TRBV6-5 to TRBJ2-5; TRBD1 matches at 7 bases. The germline gives CDR1 MNHEY, CDR2 SVGAGI. The CDR3 extends over 13 amino acids. V shed 6 bases, J shed 4 bases, and the junction held 5 bases outside the gene matches. CDR3 loop: CASSLRTGETQYF. CDR3 coding DNA: TGTGCCAGCAGCCTTCGGACAGGAGAGACCCAGTACTTC.

J is TRBJ2-1 and V is TRBV4-1; D is ambiguous. CDR3 length equals 12 residues. V lost 2 bases to trimming and J lost 8 bases, with 7 bases between them. The germline CDR1 and CDR2 sequences are MGHRA and YSYEKL. CDR3 residues: CASSQSTDEQFF. The CDR3 bases are TGCGCCAGCAGCCAATCCACTGATGAGCAGTTCTTC.

The rearrangement joins TRBV19 to TRBJ1-1; D uncertain. The CDR3 covers 13 residues. Per germline, CDR1 LNHDA and CDR2 SQIVND (reference sequence). V was cut by 3 bases and J by 4 bases, with 9 bases left in between. The CDR3 loop is CASSISLGTEAFF. CDR3 DNA: TGTGCCAGTAGTATCAGTCTGGGCACTGAAGCTTTCTTT.

CDR3 DNA: TGTGCCAGCAGCCACGACAGGGGGTTCGACGAGCAGTACTTC. Protein: CASSHDRGFDEQYF. V usage is TRBV6-5 and J usage is TRBJ2-7; 9 nucleotides agree with TRBD1. V lost 6 bases to trimming and J lost 5 bases; unmatched junction nucleotides: 8. Germline assignment: CDR1 MNHEY and CDR2 SVGAGI. The CDR3 has 14 residues.

The rearrangement uses TRBV28 and TRBJ1-1; 7 bases map to TRBD1. J gave up 6 bases and V 5 bases, and 15 bases lay outside the gene matches. CDR1 and CDR2 from the germline V gene are MDHEN and SYDVKM. The CDR3 contains 16 residues. CDR3 protein: CASSDTPTGSGSEAFF. The CDR3, as DNA: TGTGCCAGCAGTGACACTCCGACAGGGAGCGGCTCTGAAGCTTTCTTT.

The V gene is TRBV18, the J gene TRBJ1-2; D is unresolved. The CDR3 consists of 14 residues. Germline assignment: CDR1 KGHSH and CDR2 LQKENI. V gave up 3 bases and J gave up 8 bases, with 16 bases separating them. The chain's CDR3 is CASSPGGDTRGYTF. CDR3 DNA: TGTGCCAGCTCACCGGGAGGAGACACCAGAGGCTACACCTTC.

The chain is built from TRBV11-3 and TRBJ2-1; weak D call: TRBD1 (5 bases). The CDR3 runs to 13 residues. Trimming shortened V by 5 bases and J by 2 bases, and 7 bases separated the two germline ends. Germline V gives CDR1 SGHNT, CDR2 YENEEA. The DNA for the CDR3 is TGTGCCAGCAGCGACAGTACCTACAATGAGCAGTTCTTC. Encoded protein: CASSDSTYNEQFF.

The rearrangement joins TRBV11-3 to TRBJ2-7, with D possibly being TRBD1 (5 bases). Germline CDR1 is SGHNT and CDR2 is YENEEA. V lost 3 bases and J lost 1, with 7 bases in between. The CDR3 runs 13 residues. CDR3 protein: CASSLTDSYEQYF. The CDR3 DNA follows: TGTGCCAGCAGCTTGACAGATTCCTACGAGCAGTACTTC.

The V gene is TRBV19, the J gene TRBJ2-7, with a tentative D call TRBD2 (6 bases). This CDR3 is built from 14 residues. With 5 bases removed from V and 0 bases from J, the gap between germline ends came to 11 bases. Germline CDR1 and CDR2: LNHDA and SQIVND (reference sequence). The CDR3 spells CASSLGGSSYEQYF. The DNA of the CDR3 is TGTGCCAGTAGTCTCGGGGGATCCTCCTACGAGCAGTACTTC.

The chain recombines TRBV7-9 with TRBJ1-1, with a tentative D call TRBD1 (5 bases). Germline V gene lookup returns CDR1 SEHNR and CDR2 FQNEAQ (reference sequence). V was trimmed by 3 bases and J by 1 base, leaving 9 bases between them. The CDR3 sequence is 14 residues long. As DNA, the CDR3 is TGTGCCAGCAGCTTGGTTACAGGGAACACTGAAGCTTTCTTT. This encodes CASSLVTGNTEAFF.

CDR3 bases: TGTGCCAGTAGTATAAAAGCCACAGGACAAGGGAACCTTCCCTACAATGAGCAGTTCTTC. This sequence encodes CASSIKATGQGNLPYNEQFF. The gene calls are TRBV19 and TRBJ2-1; weak D call: TRBD1 (5 bases). V was clipped by 2 bases and J by 2 bases, with 25 bases between them. The CDR3 has 20 amino acids. Germline V gives CDR1 LNHDA, CDR2 SQIVND (reference sequence).

The chain links TRBV6-4 to TRBJ2-1; D possibly corresponds to TRBD2 (6 bases). Germline loops: CDR1 MRHNA, CDR2 SNTAGT. Trimming stripped 2 bases from V and 9 bases from J, with 8 bases between. CDR3 length equals 12 residues. CDR3 DNA: TGTGCCAGCAGTGACGGGGGGACTGAGCAGTTCTTC. It codes for CASSDGGTEQFF.

This clone was counted a few times. The rearrangement joins TRBV5-1 to TRBJ1-1; tentative D call: TRBD1 (6 bases). The CDR3 sequence is 15 residues long. Germline CDR1 is SGHRS and CDR2 is YFSETQ. Trimming took off 4 bases at V and 1 base at J, with 14 bases between the two ends. This CDR3 is CASSRGGGSNTEAFF. DNA for the CDR3: TGCGCCAGCAGCCGCGGAGGGGGGTCGAACACTGAAGCTTTCTTT.

The chain links TRBV4-3 to TRBJ1-2; 10 bases agree with TRBD1. This CDR3 region has 15 residues. Per germline, CDR1 LGHNA and CDR2 YSLEER. V lost 0 bases and J lost 8; bases outside the gene matches: 6. In DNA form, the CDR3 reads TGCGCCAGCAGCCAAGACGGGACAGGGGCTGGGGGCTACACCTTC. It translates to CASSQDGTGAGGYTF.